This entry lists 30 T cell receptor beta chains sequenced from one sample in a study of radiotherapy plus CTLA-4 blockade in lung cancer. Only in-frame clones appear in the TCRdb table, and some are missing; sequencing was by immunoSEQ multiplex PCR. This repertoire shows about 43,000 clones, about two thirds found once; its top ten account for roughly 25%. The source material was peripheral blood, sampled from a patient treated with radiotherapy plus ipilimumab. The receptors stem from a human donor with non-small cell lung cancer who had a partial response to radiotherapy plus ipilimumab.

The CDR3 loop is CASSQGSYNEQFF. The CDR3 DNA sequence: TGCGCCAGCAGCCAAGGTAGTTACAATGAGCAGTTCTTC. The V call is TRBV4-1, the J call TRBJ2-1; D remains unclear. CDR3 length: 13 residues. Per the germline V gene, CDR1 is MGHRA and CDR2 is YSYEKL. With 1 base removed from V and 4 bases from J, the gap between germline ends came to 5 bases.

The gene calls are TRBV9 and TRBJ2-1; 11 nucleotides line up with TRBD2. Unmatched junction bases numbered 12, after V lost 3 bases and J lost 10 bases. CDR3 size: 16 residues. Germline values: CDR1 SGDLS, CDR2 YYNGEE. CDR3 sequence reads: CASSAHGTSGNREQFF. The CDR3 coding sequence is TGTGCCAGCAGCGCCCACGGGACTAGCGGTAATCGAGAGCAGTTCTTC.

The chain couples TRBV7-3 to TRBJ2-1; D perhaps matches TRBD2 (6 bases). CDR1 and CDR2 (germline): SGHTA, FQGTGA. Trimming took off 5 bases at V and 3 bases at J, with 8 bases between the two ends. The CDR3 has 13 amino acids. CDR3 coding DNA: TGTGCCAGCAGCCAGGGACTCTACAATGAGCAGTTCTTC. Amino acid sequence: CASSQGLYNEQFF. The full variable domain, its missing parts supplied by reference TRBV7-3 and TRBJ2-1, is GAGVSQTPSNKVTEKGKYVELRCDPISGHTALYWYRQSLGQGPEFLIYFQGTGAADDSGLPNDRFFAVRPEGSVSTLKIQRTERGDSAVYLCASSQGLYNEQFFGPGTRLTVL.

This clone has just a few counts. The chain combines TRBV29-1 with TRBJ2-7, with 9 nucleotides matching TRBD1. V lost 6 bases and J lost 5; bases outside the gene matches: 5. Looked up from germline, CDR1 is SQVTM and CDR2 is ANQGSEA. The CDR3 is made up of 12 amino acids. In nucleotides, the CDR3 is TGCAGCGTCGGGACAGGGTGGAACGAGCAGTACTTC. Protein: CSVGTGWNEQYF.

The J gene is TRBJ2-4, the V gene TRBV19; the D gene is possibly TRBD1 (6 bases). The CDR3 spans 18 residues. Germline V CDR1 and CDR2: LNHDA, SQIVND (reference sequence). V was shortened by 6 bases and J by 1 base, with 22 bases between the two germline ends. The CDR3 protein is CASRERIRGRSAKNIQYF. In nucleotides, the CDR3 is TGTGCCAGTAGGGAGAGGATCAGGGGTCGGTCGGCCAAAAACATTCAGTACTTC.

This chain links TRBV19 with TRBJ2-2; 7 nucleotides agree with TRBD1. J gave up 0 bases and V 6 bases, and 4 bases lay outside the gene matches. The germline V gene has CDR1 LNHDA and CDR2 SQIVND (reference sequence). This CDR3 has 15 amino acids. CDR3 in amino acids: CASRGTDPNTGELFF. The CDR3 region has the DNA TGTGCCAGTAGGGGGACAGACCCGAACACCGGGGAGCTGTTTTTT.

This chain links TRBV11-3 with TRBJ2-1; TRBD1 is a possible D gene (6 bases). CDR3 size: 15 residues. V lost 0 bases and J 6 bases, leaving 12 bases between the germline ends. Germline V gene sequence: CDR1 SGHNT, CDR2 YENEEA. CDR3 sequence reads: CASSLDNRVGNEQFF. The CDR3 bases are TGTGCCAGCAGCTTAGATAACAGGGTTGGCAATGAGCAGTTCTTC.

V and J are TRBV7-3 and TRBJ2-1, with 14 bases aligning to TRBD2. Losses at the gene ends were 3 bases for V and 9 bases for J; bases not matched to a gene: 19. Germline lookup yields CDR1 SGHTA and CDR2 FQGTGA. The CDR3 totals 20 residues. Here the CDR3 reads CASSFLDRPQRTSGGSEQFF. CDR3 sequence (DNA): TGTGCCAGCAGCTTTTTGGACAGGCCACAACGGACTAGCGGGGGGTCTGAGCAGTTCTTC.

The rearrangement uses TRBV5-1 and TRBJ2-1, with TRBD2 as a possible D gene (5 bases). CDR3 size: 15 residues. Germline V gene lookup returns CDR1 SGHRS and CDR2 YFSETQ. V was clipped by 0 bases and J by 8 bases, with 15 bases between them. CDR3 in DNA: TGCGCCAGCAGCTTGGGTACTAGTTTTCAGGATGAGCAGTTCTTC. Translation gives CASSLGTSFQDEQFF.

V and J are TRBV6-1 and TRBJ1-6; 8 positions agree with TRBD1. This CDR3 has 15 amino acids. V was clipped by 7 bases and J by 7 bases; unmatched bases: 9. Germline V gene sequence: CDR1 MNHNS, CDR2 SASEGT. The chain's CDR3 is CASNKPGQANSPLHF. CDR3 nucleotide sequence: TGTGCCAGCAATAAACCGGGACAGGCGAATTCACCCCTCCACTTT.

The V gene is TRBV15, the J gene TRBJ2-3; possibly TRBD2 for D (6 bases). CDR1 and CDR2 (germline): LNHNV, YYDKDF (reference sequence). The CDR3 contains 15 residues. V was shortened by 0 bases and J by 6 bases, with 13 bases between the two germline ends. The CDR3 reads CATSRDRGSGDTQYF. The CDR3 nucleotides are TGTGCCACCAGCAGAGATCGGGGGTCGGGGGATACGCAGTATTTT.

The chain employs TRBV28 and TRBJ1-1; D ambiguous. This CDR3 region has 12 residues. Deletions cut 5 bases from V and 4 bases from J, with 8 bases between. CDR1 and CDR2 (germline): MDHEN, SYDVKM. Here the CDR3 DNA reads TGTGCCAGCAGTCCCCATCCCACTGAAGCTTTCTTT. Amino acids: CASSPHPTEAFF.

This clone was seen a single time. V gene TRBV6-1 combines with J gene TRBJ1-5; 7 bases match TRBD1. After removal of 0 bases from V and 0 bases from J, the junction contained 5 bases not matched to a gene. The length of the CDR3 is 17 residues. From germline, CDR1 is MNHNS and CDR2 SASEGT. CDR3 in amino acids: CASSEARGGYSNQPQHF. CDR3 sequence (DNA): TGTGCCAGCAGTGAAGCGCGAGGGGGCTATAGCAATCAGCCCCAGCATTTT.

The V and J genes are TRBV5-1 and TRBJ2-5; TRBD1 matches at 10 bases. Per germline, CDR1 SGHRS and CDR2 YFSETQ. CDR3 length: 14 residues. After removal of 4 bases from V and 11 bases from J, the junction contained 11 bases not matched to a gene. The CDR3 loop reads CASSQGTGVQEQYF. The CDR3 DNA sequence: TGCGCCAGCAGCCAGGGGACAGGGGTGCAGGAGCAGTACTTC.

The V call is TRBV7-3, the J call TRBJ1-5, with D uncertain. CDR1 is SGHTA and CDR2 is FQGTGA in the germline V gene. V was shortened by 0 bases and J by 2 bases, with 20 bases between the two germline ends. The CDR3 has 19 residues. CDR3 sequence: CASSLTTSRKGGGNQPQHF. The DNA for the CDR3 is TGTGCCAGCAGCTTAACCACATCCCGAAAGGGAGGAGGCAATCAGCCCCAGCATTTT.

The V and J genes are TRBV5-1 and TRBJ1-5; 9 bases are a match to TRBD1. Trimming cost V 4 bases and J 9 bases; bases outside gene matches: 8. The CDR3 runs 14 residues. Germline V lookup: CDR1 SGHRS, CDR2 YFSETQ. CDR3 loop: CASSLQGAGTPQHF. The CDR3 region has the DNA TGCGCCAGCAGCCTACAGGGGGCTGGAACGCCCCAGCATTTT.

The rearrangement uses TRBV4-3 and TRBJ1-1, with a weak D call TRBD1 (5 bases). Germline CDR1 reads LGHNA; CDR2 reads YSLEER. V shed 0 bases and J shed 1 base, with 9 bases lying between them. There are 15 residues in the CDR3. The CDR3 protein is CASSQDWGKNTEAFF. DNA for the CDR3: TGCGCCAGCAGCCAAGATTGGGGCAAGAACACTGAAGCTTTCTTT.

This clone was picked up a small number of times. The V and J genes are TRBV7-3 and TRBJ1-2; 7 nucleotides match TRBD1. The CDR3 has 16 residues. Germline values: CDR1 SGHTA, CDR2 FQGTGA. Losses at the gene ends were 0 bases for V and 5 bases for J; bases not matched to a gene: 9. The CDR3 loop reads CASSLTILQGTYGYTF. CDR3 DNA: TGTGCCAGCAGCTTAACCATTCTACAGGGGACATATGGCTACACCTTC. Full variable domain (outside the CDR3, taken from reference TRBV7-3 and TRBJ1-2): GAGVSQTPSNKVTEKGKYVELRCDPISGHTALYWYRQSLGQGPEFLIYFQGTGAADDSGLPNDRFFAVRPEGSVSTLKIQRTERGDSAVYLCASSLTILQGTYGYTFGSGTRLTVV.

The count of this clone is one. The genes are TRBV4-3 and TRBJ2-7; D is possibly TRBD2 (5 bases). The CDR3 has 16 amino acids. V was clipped by 1 base and J by 7 bases, with 20 bases between them. Germline V lookup: CDR1 LGHNA, CDR2 YSLEER. The CDR3 sequence: CASSQVLGGVTLEQYF. The CDR3 bases are TGCGCCAGCAGCCAAGTACTAGGCGGAGTCACTCTGGAGCAGTACTTC.

The chain is built from TRBV11-1 and TRBJ2-5; 8 bases fit TRBD2. CDR1 and CDR2 from the germline V gene are SGHAT and FQDESV (reference sequence). The CDR3 is 15 residues long. J was trimmed by 5 bases and V by 10 bases; bases with no gene match: 15. The CDR3 nucleotides are TGTGCCACCCAAGCATCCCCGGGCGGGGGGGAGACCCAGTACTTC. Translation: CATQASPGGGETQYF.

This clone was recorded once. The rearrangement uses TRBV27 and TRBJ2-1; 12 bases line up with TRBD2. Germline V CDR1 and CDR2: MNHEY, SMNVEV (reference sequence). J gave up 9 bases and V 2 bases, and 5 bases lay outside the gene matches. The CDR3 is 15 amino acids. The CDR3 here is CASSLRLAGVSEQFF. The CDR3 DNA follows: TGTGCCAGCAGTTTACGACTAGCGGGGGTAAGTGAGCAGTTCTTC.

This chain connects TRBV2 to TRBJ1-2, with D unclear. V gave up 3 bases and J gave up 7 bases, with 9 bases separating them. The CDR3 length is 12 residues. Germline CDR1 and CDR2: SNHLY and FYNNEI. The CDR3 DNA reads as TGTGCCAGCAGTGAGGCCGGGTTTGGCTACACCTTC. Protein sequence: CASSEAGFGYTF.

This clone appeared a single time. The chain links TRBV7-2 to TRBJ2-4; the match to TRBD2 covers 10 bases. V lost 1 base and J lost 4; bases outside the gene matches: 4. From germline, CDR1 is SGHTA and CDR2 FQGNSA. The CDR3 is made up of 16 amino acids. The CDR3 nucleotides are TGTGCCAGCAGCTTAGTTAGCGGGGGGCTGAAAAACATTCAGTACTTC. It yields the protein CASSLVSGGLKNIQYF. Full variable domain (remainder filled in from reference TRBV7-2 and TRBJ2-4): GAGVSQSPSNKVTEKGKDVELRCDPISGHTALYWYRQSLGQGLEFLIYFQGNSAPDKSGLPSDRFSAERTGGSVSTLTIQRTQQEDSAVYLCASSLVSGGLKNIQYFGAGTRLSVL.

The rearrangement uses TRBV30 and TRBJ2-7; 8 bases fit TRBD2. The CDR3 covers 15 residues. J was trimmed by 0 bases and V by 1 base; bases with no gene match: 5. CDR1 and CDR2 from the germline V gene are GTSNPN and SVGIG (reference sequence). CDR3 in amino acids: CAWSAIGLASYEQYF. The CDR3 nucleotides read TGTGCCTGGAGTGCAATAGGACTAGCCTCCTACGAGCAGTACTTC.

The chain is built from TRBV18 and TRBJ2-6; possible D gene TRBD1, 6 bases. Trimming took off 4 bases at V and 0 bases at J, with 10 bases between the two ends. CDR1 and CDR2 (germline): KGHSH, LQKENI. CDR3 length equals 16 residues. The CDR3 DNA reads as TGTGCCAGCTCACACGAACAGGGCTCTGGGGCCAACGTCCTGACTTTC. Residues: CASSHEQGSGANVLTF.

This chain connects TRBV4-2 to TRBJ2-3, with TRBD2 identical over 14 bases. The CDR3 sequence is 17 residues long. The germline gives CDR1 LGHNA, CDR2 YNFKEQ. After removal of 4 bases from V and 4 bases from J, the junction contained 7 bases not matched to a gene. CDR3 amino acids: CASSPGLAGAPPDTQYF. CDR3 nucleotide sequence: TGTGCCAGCAGCCCGGGACTAGCGGGAGCCCCCCCAGATACGCAGTATTTT.

The chain is built from TRBV5-1 and TRBJ2-5, with a possible D match to TRBD1 (6 bases). The last part of the DNA fits TRBJ2-7 better; the J call may be wrong. The CDR3 runs to 15 residues. Germline V gene data show CDR1 as SGHRS and CDR2 as YFSETQ. The CDR3 spells CASSPVGTLSYEQYF. The CDR3 region has the DNA TGCGCCAGCAGCCCGGTGGGGACATTGAGTTACGAGCAGTACTTC.

The V gene is TRBV7-2, the J gene TRBJ2-3; TRBD2 aligns across 11 bases. V lost 5 bases to trimming and J lost 0 bases; unmatched junction nucleotides: 7. Germline V CDR1 and CDR2: SGHTA, FQGNSA. The length of the CDR3 is 17 residues. The CDR3 reads CASSAPGLAVSTDTQYF. The CDR3 DNA follows: TGTGCCAGCAGCGCGCCGGGACTAGCGGTGAGCACAGATACGCAGTATTTT.

J is TRBJ2-1 and V is TRBV13; the D gene is possibly TRBD2 (6 bases). Germline V gives CDR1 PRHDT, CDR2 FYEKMQ (reference sequence). The V and J ends lost 6 bases and 2 bases respectively, with 14 bases between them. The CDR3 is 15 amino acids. CDR3 sequence reads: CASSSGTLPYNEQFF. In nucleotides, the CDR3 is TGTGCCAGCAGTTCCGGGACTTTGCCCTACAATGAGCAGTTCTTC.

This chain links TRBV7-9 with TRBJ2-5, with D possibly being TRBD2 (5 bases). The better agreement between TRBJ2-7 and the DNA end casts doubt on the J call. The germline V gene encodes CDR1 SEHNR and CDR2 FQNEAQ (reference sequence). The CDR3 extends over 14 amino acids. Written as DNA, the CDR3 is TGTGCCAGCAGCTTAGCGGGAGTGAACTACGAGCAGTACTTC. It yields the protein CASSLAGVNYEQYF.